The 21 T cell receptor beta chains in this list originate from one sample, sequenced in a study of neurological immune-mediated disorders. TCRdb reprocessed the 5' RACE reads with MiXCR, giving one entry per CDR3 protein. The repertoire holds some 65,000 distinct CDR3 sequences, with 4.1% as singletons. Sequenced sample: PBMCs. The receptor set was obtained from a man in his forties or fifties with multiple sclerosis.

This clonotype came up many times. The chain joins TRBV20-1 to TRBJ2-2; 7 bases fit TRBD1. This CDR3 has 14 amino acids. The ends lost 3 bases at V and 7 bases at J; junction bases unmatched: 8. Germline assignment: CDR1 DFQATT and CDR2 SNEGSKA (reference sequence). CDR3 in DNA: TGCAGTGCTAGTAAGGGGGCGCGTATCGGGGAGCTGTTTTTT. Translated, it gives CSASKGARIGELFF.

The sample holds many counts of this clonotype. The chain is built from TRBV27 and TRBJ1-2, with D maybe TRBD1 (5 bases). The CDR3 spans 15 residues. The germline V gene encodes CDR1 MNHEY and CDR2 SMNVEV (reference sequence). Between the trimmed V and J ends, which lost 3 bases and 1 base, there was a span of 12 bases. The DNA for the CDR3 is TGTGCCAGCAGTTTTGGGGCGGGAGGTAACTATGGCTACACCTTC. It specifies CASSFGAGGNYGYTF.

The CDR3: CASSPGTGSRPGEQFF. The CDR3 DNA is TGTGCCAGCTCACCAGGAACCGGGAGCCGCCCGGGTGAGCAGTTCTTC. The V call is TRBV18, the J call TRBJ2-1; perhaps TRBD2 as D (6 bases). The CDR3 contains 16 residues. Germline loops: CDR1 KGHSH, CDR2 LQKENI. V shed 2 bases and J shed 9 bases, with 20 bases lying between them.

This clonotype occurred a few times. The chain couples TRBV20-1 to TRBJ1-2; D perhaps matches TRBD1 (6 bases). Trimming stripped 3 bases from V and 7 bases from J, with 12 bases between. Germline V gene data show CDR1 as DFQATT and CDR2 as SNEGSKA (reference sequence). The CDR3 length is 12 residues. The CDR3 coding sequence is TGCAGTGCTAGGATCAACAGGGTTGGCTACACCTTC. As protein: CSARINRVGYTF.

This clonotype was seen many times. J is TRBJ1-2 and V is TRBV6-5; maybe TRBD1 (5 bases). The V gene's germline CDR1 is MNHEY and CDR2 SVGAGI. V was cut by 2 bases and J by 8 bases, with 15 bases left in between. CDR3 length: 14 residues. The CDR3 sequence is CASSYGVGTGGYTF. The CDR3 DNA sequence: TGTGCCAGCAGTTACGGCGTAGGGACGGGGGGCTACACCTTC.

This clonotype was seen repeatedly, ten times or more. The rearrangement links TRBV20-1 to TRBJ1-4; 9 bases are a match to TRBD1. V shed 3 bases and J 8 bases; nucleotides not matched to a gene: 13. This CDR3 is 16 amino acids long. Per germline, CDR1 DFQATT and CDR2 SNEGSKA (reference sequence). The CDR3 protein is CSARHTPGQGGEKLFF. The CDR3 region has the DNA TGCAGTGCTAGGCATACTCCGGGACAGGGTGGAGAAAAACTGTTTTTT.

In this sample, this clonotype turned up a few times. The V gene is TRBV4-2, the J gene TRBJ2-5; 12 bases match TRBD2. CDR3 size: 16 residues. CDR1 LGHNA and CDR2 YNFKEQ come from the germline V gene. V was clipped by 1 base and J by 2 bases; unmatched bases: 2. CDR3 sequence (DNA): TGTGCCAGCAGCCAAGCAGGGACTAGCGGGCAAGAGACCCAGTACTTC. This gives the protein CASSQAGTSGQETQYF.

This clonotype was seen repeatedly, ten times or more. The chain carries TRBV4-1 and TRBJ1-2; 7 nucleotides match TRBD1. This CDR3 has 16 amino acids. The junction had 10 bases not matched to a gene; V was cut back by 1 base and J by 5 bases. The germline CDR1 and CDR2 sequences are MGHRA and YSYEKL. The CDR3: CASSQGTGSFKYGYTF. In DNA form, the CDR3 reads TGCGCCAGCAGCCAAGGGACAGGCTCGTTTAAGTATGGCTACACCTTC.

This clonotype came up many times. J is TRBJ1-5 and V is TRBV6-5; TRBD1 matches at 8 bases. Germline assignment: CDR1 MNHEY and CDR2 SVGAGI. CDR3 length: 16 amino acids. V lost 0 bases, J lost 7 bases, and 8 bases stayed unmatched. As DNA, the CDR3 is TGTGCCAGCAGTTACTCGAGGCAGGGGGCGGGACAGCCCCAGCATTTT. Residues: CASSYSRQGAGQPQHF.

There are many counts of this clonotype. The chain has TRBV5-5 and TRBJ2-7; D is tentatively TRBD1 or TRBD2 (5 bases each). CDR1 and CDR2 from the germline V gene are SGHKS and YYEKEE (reference sequence). This CDR3 is built from 14 residues. V dropped 4 bases and J dropped 2 bases, with 13 bases sitting between them. CDR3 sequence reads: CASSVRDGPYEQYV. The DNA of the CDR3 is TGTGCCAGCAGCGTCCGGGACGGCCCCTACGAGCAGTACGTC.

This clonotype was detected many times. The rearrangement links TRBV20-1 to TRBJ2-5; the D gene could be TRBD1 or TRBD2 (6 bases each). V lost 2 bases to trimming and J lost 5 bases, with 15 bases between them. Germline V lookup: CDR1 DFQATT, CDR2 SNEGSKA (reference sequence). The CDR3 runs 14 residues. This chain's CDR3 is CSARRGTSSETQYF. The CDR3 region has the DNA TGCAGTGCTAGACGGGGGACAAGCTCGGAGACCCAGTACTTC.

This clonotype occurred many times. V is TRBV20-1 and J is TRBJ1-5; TRBD1 is a possible D gene (6 bases). The CDR3 totals 16 residues. Trimming left V 0 bases short and J 3 bases short, with 15 bases between. Germline CDR1 and CDR2: DFQATT and SNEGSKA (reference sequence). CDR3 DNA: TGCAGTGCTAGAGAAGGACAGAGGCTTGTCAATCAGCCCCAGCATTTT. Its protein is CSAREGQRLVNQPQHF.

This clonotype was seen at least ten times. This chain's CDR3 is CASSQKAWRDRGETQYF. DNA of the CDR3: TGCGCCAGCAGCCAGAAAGCATGGAGGGACAGGGGAGAGACCCAGTACTTC. This chain connects TRBV4-1 to TRBJ2-5, with 10 positions matching TRBD1. J was trimmed by 4 bases and V by 3 bases; bases with no gene match: 11. Germline CDR1 and CDR2: MGHRA and YSYEKL. This CDR3 has 17 residues.

This clonotype was counted many times. The J gene is TRBJ2-7, the V gene TRBV12-3 or TRBV12-4, with a weak D call TRBD1 (6 bases). Trimming pared 3 bases from V and 4 bases from J, leaving 10 bases between. CDR3 size: 13 residues. Written as DNA, the CDR3 is TGTGCCAGCAGTTTTGGACAGTCTTACGAGCAGTACTTC. Protein: CASSFGQSYEQYF.

J is TRBJ1-6 and V is TRBV6-5, with TRBD1 matching over 7 bases. CDR3 length equals 15 residues. Germline V gene lookup returns CDR1 MNHEY and CDR2 SVGAGI. V gave up 2 bases and J gave up 8 bases; unmatched junction bases: 6. The CDR3 is CASSYEDRMDSPLHF. CDR3 nucleotide sequence: TGTGCCAGCAGTTACGAGGACAGGATGGATTCACCCCTCCACTTT.

Many counts were recorded for this clonotype. V is TRBV6-1 and J is TRBJ2-7, with 9 bases that match TRBD1. V was pared by 2 bases and J by 12 bases, with 11 bases of the junction left unmatched. CDR1 and CDR2 from the germline V gene are MNHNS and SASEGT. The length of the CDR3 is 14 residues. CDR3 region: CASSERYRGLRGYV. The CDR3 DNA reads as TGTGCCAGCAGTGAAAGATACAGGGGGCTTCGAGGGTACGTC.

This clonotype was seen a few times. A read error may produce the germline difference seen at one junction end. The chain is built from TRBV11-2 and TRBJ2-5; the D gene is possibly TRBD2 (5 bases). Germline assignment: CDR1 SGHAT and CDR2 FQNNGV. There are 15 residues in the CDR3. Written as DNA, the CDR3 is TGTGCCAGCAGCCAACCGGGATTTAGCGTGGAGACCCAGCACTTC. Amino acid sequence: CASSQPGFSVETQHF.

In this sample, this clonotype turned up many times. The rearrangement uses TRBV5-1 and TRBJ1-1; D might be TRBD1 (5 bases). With 4 bases removed from V and 4 bases from J, the gap between germline ends came to 17 bases. The CDR3 totals 15 residues. Germline CDR1 is SGHRS and CDR2 is YFSETQ. For the CDR3, the DNA is TGCGCCAGCAGCCCCCCCGGGGGGAGGGCCACTGAAGCTTTCTTT. Protein product: CASSPPGGRATEAFF. Full variable domain (outside the CDR3, taken from reference TRBV5-1 and TRBJ1-1): KAGVTQTPRYLIKTRGQQVTLSCSPISGHRSVSWYQQTPGQGLQFLFEYFSETQRNKGNFPGRFSGRQFSNSRSEMNVSTLELGDSALYLCASSPPGGRATEAFFGQGTRLTVV.

This clonotype came up many times. The J gene is TRBJ2-1, the V gene TRBV10-3; 10 bases are a match to TRBD2. This CDR3 spans 15 amino acids. V dropped 7 bases and J dropped 2; count of bases not matched to a gene: 5. Germline loops: CDR1 ENHRY, CDR2 SYGVKD. The CDR3, as DNA: TGTGCCATCACTGGACTAGCGGAAACCTACAATGAGCAGTTCTTC. Protein: CAITGLAETYNEQFF.

Many counts were recorded for this clonotype. This chain uses TRBV7-2 with TRBJ2-5, with unresolved D. V dropped 5 bases and J dropped 1 base, with 14 bases sitting between them. The CDR3 runs to 15 residues. From germline, CDR1 is SGHTA and CDR2 FQGNSA. CDR3 residues: CASSPPVAFQETQYF. In DNA, the CDR3 is TGTGCCAGCAGCCCCCCTGTGGCATTCCAAGAGACCCAGTACTTC.

This clonotype was seen many times. The chain recombines TRBV5-1 with TRBJ2-2; D tentatively reads TRBD1 or TRBD2 (5 bases each). Germline-derived CDR1 and CDR2 are SGHRS and YFSETQ. The CDR3 extends over 18 amino acids. V lost 1 base and J lost 4, with 20 bases in between. As DNA, the CDR3 is TGCGCCAGCAGCTTGTTGATCTCACGGGGCGAGGGCACCGGGGAGCTGTTTTTT. Its protein product is CASSLLISRGEGTGELFF.